This T cell receptor (beta chain) is from a study of cytomegalovirus exposure and HLA in healthy donors. PCR amplification relied on 60 Vbeta primers (plus 13 Jbeta primers). Sequenced by immunoSEQ multiplex PCR; TCRdb stores in-frame clones only, minus some. Found here are 95,000 to 150,000 clones; the top ten clones hold under 1.3%. V lost 0 bases to trimming and J lost 6 bases, with 18 bases between them. The CDR3 has 16 amino acids. From germline, CDR1 is SGHRS and CDR2 YFSETQ. This clonotype was sampled from a man aged 18 to 35 in good health and CMV-seronegative. The chain has TRBV5-1 and TRBJ1-1; the D is unclear. Sequenced sample: PBMCs. The CDR3 is CASSLEVGRGYPEAFF. CDR3 nucleotides: TGCGCCAGCAGCTTGGAGGTCGGTCGAGGGTATCCTGAAGCTTTCTTT.